This TCR beta chain was sequenced in a study of shared clonotypes between healthy human individuals. This clone was found a few times. Here immunoSEQ multiplex PCR was the method, and the copy in TCRdb shows in-frame clones only, minus some. This repertoire shows 2 million to 2.5 million clones, more than 85% found once; its top ten account for about 0.41%. The germline V gene encodes CDR1 WNHNN and CDR2 SYGVQD (reference sequence). The CDR3 is 12 amino acids. V gave up 2 bases and J gave up 9 bases; unmatched junction bases: 4. This TCR was sampled from a man aged 18 to 30 in good health. Some clones in this sample may be carry-over from other donors' samples. V gene TRBV10-1 combines with J gene TRBJ2-7; 7 bases line up with TRBD1. Sequencing was carried out using naive CD4+ T cells from PBMCs. Subset: CD45RA+ positively selected. CDR3 in amino acids: CASSERQGVQYF. As DNA, the CDR3 is TGCGCCAGCAGTGAGCGACAGGGCGTGCAGTACTTC.